The rows below give T cell receptor beta chains drawn from one sample of a study of cytomegalovirus exposure and HLA in healthy donors. The protocol was immunoSEQ multiplex PCR, while the TCRdb copy is restricted to in-frame clones and leaves out a portion. In the table there are around 300,000 clones, roughly 90% of which are singletons. Source material: PBMCs. The source is a woman under 30 in good health and CMV-seronegative. Both conserved end residues are part of each CDR3.

TRBJ1-2 | TRBV7-9 | CASRLNDGKYYGYTF
TRBJ2-1 | TRBV5-1 | CASSLHSSGDNEQFF
TRBJ2-7 | TRBV6-5 | CASRTTGEQYF
TRBJ1-1 | TRBV5-4 | CASSLGGRTSEAFF
TRBJ2-7 | TRBV5-6 | CASSTGGVWGAYEQYF
TRBJ1-1 | TRBV6-5 | CASSYSGGVNTEAFF
TRBJ2-2 | TRBV9 | CASSFVERTSGAGELFF
TRBJ2-1 | TRBV9 | CASSPGTAYNEQFF
TRBJ2-1 | TRBV11-3 | CASSPSGGAAYNEQFF
TRBJ1-1 | TRBV19 | CASSLHRTEAFF
TRBJ1-2 | TRBV4-1 | CASSQDDGDPNYGYTF
TRBJ2-2 | TRBV4-1 | CASSQVSEVAGTGELFF
TRBJ1-2 | TRBV6-5 | CASSYSKGGGYGYTF
TRBJ2-7 | TRBV18 | CASSANRGAYEQYF
TRBJ2-2 | TRBV7-9 | CASSPASAGELFF
TRBJ1-6 | TRBV12-5 | CASGLKQGPLHF
TRBJ2-5 | TRBV7-9 | CASSPTITSAQETQYF
TRBJ2-7 | TRBV6-5 | CASSGGLTYEQYF
TRBJ1-2 | TRBV2 | CASSTNRGQLYGYTF
TRBJ1-1 | TRBV19 | CASSRKPTTGSYTEAFF
TRBJ2-7 | TRBV10-3 | CAIRDTYSYEQYF
TRBJ1-6 | TRBV6-6 | CASVRGQGTYNSPLHF
TRBJ1-6 | TRBV9 | CASSAGRVQNSPLHF
TRBJ1-2 | TRBV20-1 | CSAQITGRHTF
TRBJ1-2 | TRBV15 | CATSREAVRYGYTF
TRBJ2-1 | TRBV6-5 | CASSYGLAGGQFF
TRBJ1-6 | TRBV5-1 | CASSPGQDVIPLHF
TRBJ2-2 | TRBV5-6 | CASSLVSGTGELFF
TRBJ2-7 | TRBV27 | CASSLWQGTSEQYF
TRBJ2-7 | TRBV18 | CASSPDRGFYEQYF
TRBJ1-1 | TRBV27 | CASSLGGATEAFF
TRBJ1-6 | TRBV21-1 | CASSKGGAGGNSPLHF
TRBJ1-1 | TRBV9 | CASSDRPDSQNTEAFF
TRBJ2-7 | TRBV27 | CASSLYYGGYEQYF
TRBJ2-7 | TRBV13 | CASSLGRGPEQYF
TRBJ2-1 | TRBV6-5 | CASSYDGGGGEQFF
TRBJ2-4 | TRBV9 | CASSGLAKNIQYF
TRBJ1-1 | TRBV29-1 | CSVTRQGSTEAFF
TRBJ2-2 | TRBV10-3 | CAIGGTAVNTGELFF
TRBJ1-1 | TRBV9 | CASTTGGGNSAEAFF
TRBJ1-2 | TRBV6-1 | CASSVTREEGGYTF
TRBJ1-1 | TRBV18 | CASSPSGTRGQRNTEAFF
TRBJ1-1 | TRBV19 | CASSLGQGASTEAFF
TRBJ2-1 | TRBV9 | CASSVRDRAYNEQFF
TRBJ2-3 | TRBV5-1 | CASSWGGNTDTQYF
- | TRBV9 | CASSAGGRGYEQYF
TRBJ1-6 | TRBV5-1 | CASSLDRPGSPLHF
TRBJ2-2 | TRBV5-1 | CASRVRGQDTGELFF
TRBJ1-1 | TRBV5-1 | CASSLANWGPEAFF
TRBJ2-7 | TRBV29-1 | CSVGSAGGIYEQYF
TRBJ1-4 | TRBV9 | CASSAPQGGVNEKLFF